The clone carrying this T cell receptor beta chain was found a few times. Its target is unknown. The sample comes from a study of cytomegalovirus exposure and HLA in healthy donors. PCR employed 60 Vbeta and 13 Jbeta primers. As handled by the study authors: Later, roughly 77 million unique TCR beta chains were counted in an analysis, and about 10 million of them were shared. The protocol was immunoSEQ multiplex PCR, while the TCRdb copy is restricted to in-frame clones and leaves out a portion. For V, J and clone size, that table is used; D and trimming come from the DNA. The table includes fewer than 150,000 clones, roughly 74% detected once. Whole-study findings and limits: CMV serostatus was the only recorded immune exposure for donors. Later work found most CMV-associated TCR beta chains apparently HLA-restricted.

The CDR3 length is 16 residues. V was clipped by 4 bases and J by 6 bases; unmatched bases: 11. From germline, CDR1 is SGHRS and CDR2 YFSETQ. Specimen: PBMCs. The sequence was obtained from a woman between 50 and 59 years old in good health and CMV-seropositive. The chain has TRBV5-1 and TRBJ1-4; 8 bases align to TRBD1. The CDR3 DNA is TGCGCCAGCAGCCCGACAGGGGCAGGCACCTATGAAAAACTGTTTTTT. Translating gives CASSPTGAGTYEKLFF.